What follows describes a single T cell receptor beta chain. The antigen remains unidentified. The data were taken from a study of T cell responses to AZD1222 COVID-19 vaccine. Across the whole study: Second doses that came at about 4 or about 12 weeks were put together. The study, taken as a whole, reports: The study reported that nearly half of spike-specific TCRs target unmutated variant regions.

CDR1 is MRHNA, CDR2 SNTAGT, per germline. V gave up 3 bases and J gave up 1 base, with 11 bases separating them. The CDR3 has 15 residues. Clones were sequenced by immunoSEQ multiplex PCR, and TCRdb holds only the in-frame ones, with some missing. The sample has 160,000 or so clones; roughly 92% are singletons. The chain couples TRBV6-4 to TRBJ2-3, with a weak D call TRBD2 (5 bases). The sample consisted of peripheral blood, taken on day 0 of AZD1222 vaccination. The receptor was isolated from an adult in good health. DNA of the CDR3: TGTGCCAGCAGTGATGCGGGTTCGGGCACAGATACGCAGTATTTT. It yields the protein CASSDAGSGTDTQYF.